This T cell receptor beta chain was found in a study of blood T cell repertoires in COVID-19 (dated by TCRdb to between 2020 and 2021). In terms of the full investigation: Samples from collaborators originated in the United States, Italy and Spain and spanned both the acute and convalescent phases of COVID-19. The prospective study material was composed of cDNA or gDNA derived from T cells, B-cell-depleted T cells, or PBMCs. Deeply sampled blood TCRbeta repertoires from subjects exposed to, actively infected with, or recovered from COVID-19 were included in the dataset. The repertoires were released in a freely available public database intended as a resource for research on the immune response to SARS-CoV-2. The samples were drawn from two sources: the first 160 participants of the ongoing ImmuneRACE study, and 1,000 to 1,500 subjects contributed by 6 global collaborators. Nearly every sample came with metadata listing a de-identified subject ID, COVID-19 status, age in years and sex. Where available, HLA class I and class II types were obtained from metadata supplied by the sample provider rather than from assay-based typing.

Collaborating institutions collected whole blood in K2EDTA tubes following their own protocols. Collaborator samples were shipped for TCRbeta analysis as frozen whole blood, isolated PBMCs, or DNA extracted from either sample type. TCRbeta CDR3 regions were amplified from genomic DNA using the immunoSEQ Assay, a bias-controlled multiplex PCR. Concerning the study's data processing: The number of nucleated cells in each sample was estimated from the amplification of reference gene primers within the assay. To quantify the absolute abundance of each unique TCRbeta CDR3 rearrangement, sequence reads were collapsed and filtered. For each sample, productive Simpson clonality was calculated as the square root of Simpson's diversity index over productive rearrangements. TCRdb carries this immuneACCESS record with in-frame sequences only. Its versions omit some clonotypes, under half of them owing to an unresolved V gene in the studies checked, with the rest unexplained. V, J and clone size are taken as reported in that table, and D and trimming were inferred from the DNA itself. The table for this sample lists about 110,000 clones; 80% to 90% of them were counted only once. The top ten constitute around 2% of the sample.

In regard to this clone: What this receptor recognizes is not known. Per-base qualities were not stored, and no clone one base away is much larger.

Via the germline V gene, CDR1 is SGHRS and CDR2 YFSETQ. Germline trimming: 1 base from V, 5 bases from J; junction bases outside gene matches: 7. The CDR3 has 15 amino acids, counting the end cysteine and phenylalanine. The DNA shown is the 45-base CDR3, in frame from base 1. Beyond this particular receptor, the publication reports: The quantity of clinical and demographic metadata differed by source and by participant and was supplied without curation.

The sequence links TRBV5-1 to TRBJ2-5, and 8 junctional nucleotides match TRBD1. Sequencing was done on a sample of peripheral blood. The clonotype was recovered from a human donor in a cohort sampled during active COVID-19. The CDR3 reads CASSLFGQGVETQYF. The DNA reads TGCGCCAGCAGCTTGTTTGGACAGGGCGTGGAGACCCAGTACTTC.